The TCR beta chain under discussion was sequenced for a study of shared clonotypes between healthy human individuals. Study as a whole: The study drew on two women and three men aged 18 to 49 as donors.

Sequencing was performed with immunoSEQ multiplex PCR; in TCRdb, only in-frame clones are kept and a portion is missing. The table lists about 2 million clones, 85% to 95% of them singletons. Study conclusions and caveats: The sampled material consisted only of blood, and tissue repertoires are likely to differ.

Germline V CDR1 and CDR2: SNHLY, FYNNEI. With 3 bases removed from V and 3 bases from J, the gap between germline ends came to 15 bases. The CDR3 has 16 residues. Concerning this clone itself: Its specificity is unknown.

There were no recent acute infections or vaccinations among the donors, who were healthy HIV-negative adults. Sequencing was carried out using naive CD4+ T cells sorted from blood. As to subset: CD45RA+ positively selected. V is TRBV2 and J is TRBJ1-5; a possible D gene is TRBD1 (6 bases). The receptor's source is a man younger than 35 in good health. CDR3 protein: CASSDGGRLINQPQHF. In DNA, the CDR3 is TGTGCCAGCAGTGATGGGGGGCGCCTCATCAATCAGCCCCAGCATTTT.